The rows below give T cell receptor beta chains drawn from one sample of a study of blood T cell repertoires in COVID-19. Sequencing used immunoSEQ multiplex PCR; TCRdb keeps in-frame clones, though not all of them. The repertoire consists of under 45,000 clones, with about 89% occurring once and the leading ten covering 10%. Sequencing was performed on peripheral blood. These receptors all stem from an older man with active COVID-19. The CDR3 runs from the conserved cysteine through the conserved F or W. D genes are given only for firm matches. Clone size appears in some rows only: once, few, many, or a class for an expanded clone.

NA,NA,TRBV3-1/TRBV3-2,TRBJ2-7,TGTGCCAGCAGCCAAGAGAGGGCGGGCGAGCAGTACTTC,CASSQERAGEQYF
once,NA,TRBV6-2/TRBV6-3,TRBJ2-5,TGTGCCAGCAGCCCGCGACAGCCCGGCCGGGAGACCCAGTACTTC,CASSPRQPGRETQYF
NA,TRBD1,TRBV4-3,TRBJ2-1,TGCGCCAGCAGCCAAGGGCAGGGGGCCTACAATGAGCAGTTCTTC,CASSQGQGAYNEQFF
NA,NA,TRBV11-2,TRBJ1-2,TGTGCCAGCAGCTCCAGGGTGTTAAACTATGGCTACACCTTC,CASSSRVLNYGYTF
NA,NA,TRBV6-2/TRBV6-3,TRBJ2-1,TGTGCCAGCAGTTATTGGCTTTTAAATGAGCAGTTCTTC,CASSYWLLNEQFF
NA,TRBD2,TRBV7-2,TRBJ2-7,TGTGCCAGCAGCCGTCCCGGGACTAGCCTCCCCGAGCAGTACTTC,CASSRPGTSLPEQYF
few,NA,TRBV7-9,TRBJ1-6,TGTGCCAGCAGCGAAGGACAGCTCTATAATTCACCCCTCCACTTT,CASSEGQLYNSPLHF
NA,TRBD2,TRBV7-2,TRBJ2-6,TGTGCCAGCAGCTTAGCGGCTAGCGGGAGAGTCGGGGCCAACGTCCTGACTTTC,CASSLAASGRVGANVLTF
NA,TRBD2,TRBV4-1,TRBJ2-7,TGCGCCAGCAGGCCTCAGGTAGCGGGAGGAACCTACGAGCAGTACTTC,CASRPQVAGGTYEQYF
NA,TRBD2,TRBV9,TRBJ2-7,TGTGCCAGCGGGTACCCCAGCGGGAGTCCTATCCACGCATCCTACGAGCAGTACTTC,CASGYPSGSPIHASYEQYF
NA,NA,TRBV24-1,TRBJ1-2,TGTGCCACCAGTGAAGACAGCCTCTATGGCTACACCTTC,CATSEDSLYGYTF
NA,TRBD1,TRBV7-2,TRBJ2-7,TGTGCCAGCAGCCCAAGGGTGGACAGGGGGCGAGAGCAGTACTTC,CASSPRVDRGREQYF
NA,TRBD1,TRBV27,TRBJ1-2,TGTGCCAGCCGGAGACTGACAGGGGACAATTCCCCTGCGTCGGGCTACACCTTC,CASRRLTGDNSPASGYTF
NA,TRBD1,TRBV5-4,TRBJ1-2,TGTGCCAGCAGCTTGGGGAGGGGGCAGGACTATGGCTACACCTTC,CASSLGRGQDYGYTF
NA,NA,TRBV5-1,TRBJ1-3,TGCGCCAGCAGCTTGGAACCTATCTCTGGAAACACCATATATTTT,CASSLEPISGNTIYF
NA,NA,TRBV23-1,TRBJ2-3,TGCGCCAGCAGTCAAACGAACACCTCAGGGATCTCGACAGATACGCAGTATTTT,CASSQTNTSGISTDTQYF
NA,NA,TRBV5-1,TRBJ1-2,TGCGCCAGCAGCTTGGACGGCAGGGAAAACTATGGCTACACCTTC,CASSLDGRENYGYTF
NA,TRBD2,TRBV2,TRBJ2-3,TGTGCCAGCGGTAGCGGGAGTCAGTGGACGCAGTATTTT,CASGSGSQWTQYF
NA,TRBD2,TRBV11-3,TRBJ2-3,TGTGCCAGCAGCCCGGGGGGGGAATACACAGATACGCAGTATTTT,CASSPGGEYTDTQYF
NA,TRBD2,TRBV7-2,TRBJ2-5,TGTGCCAGCAGCTCCGGGGGCCGCGGGAGGGGAGAGACCCAGTACTTC,CASSSGGRGRGETQYF
NA,TRBD2,TRBV11-3,TRBJ2-2,TGTGCCAGCACCCCCTCTAGCGGACACGGGGAGCTGTTTTTT,CASTPSSGHGELFF
NA,TRBD2,TRBV19,TRBJ2-1,TGTGCCAGTAGTATACAACGGGAGGGCCGGGGGGAGCAGTTCTTC,CASSIQREGRGEQFF
NA,TRBD1,TRBV6-6,TRBJ2-7,TGTGCCAGCGATACAGGGGGACACGAGCAGTACTTC,CASDTGGHEQYF
NA,TRBD1,TRBV7-2,TRBJ2-5,TGTGCCAGCAGCCCGGACAGGGGACAGACCCAGTACTTC,CASSPDRGQTQYF
few,NA,TRBV5-4,TRBJ1-4,TGTGCCAGCAGCCCGTGGACAGCTGGTGCAACTAATGAAAAACTGTTTTTT,CASSPWTAGATNEKLFF
NA,TRBD2,TRBV7-2,TRBJ2-7,TGTGCCAGCAGCAGGGGACTAGCGGGAGCGGAAGAGCAGTACTTC,CASSRGLAGAEEQYF
once,NA,TRBV11-2,TRBJ1-2,TGTGCCAGCAGCTCGGACCGGGGGGACTATGGCTACACCTTC,CASSSDRGDYGYTF
NA,TRBD1,TRBV28,TRBJ1-5,TGTGCCACCCGACAGGGACACCAGCCCCAGCATTTT,CATRQGHQPQHF
NA,TRBD1,TRBV3-1/TRBV3-2,TRBJ2-3,TGTGCCAGCAGCCGCCGCCCTGGACAGGGGGCCTCAGATACGCAGTATTTT,CASSRRPGQGASDTQYF
NA,TRBD1,TRBV30,TRBJ1-1,TGTGCCTGGAGGCTCATGACAGGGGTTTTTACTGAAGCTTTCTTT,CAWRLMTGVFTEAFF
NA,TRBD1,TRBV3-1/TRBV3-2,TRBJ1-4,TGTGCCAGCAGCCGACGACAGGGGTATAGGGCAACTAATGAAAAACTGTTTTTT,CASSRRQGYRATNEKLFF
NA,TRBD1,TRBV9,TRBJ1-4,TGTGCCAGCAGCGTGACAGGGGGGTCAACTAATGAAAAACTGTTTTTT,CASSVTGGSTNEKLFF
few,TRBD1,TRBV7-8,TRBJ2-1,TGTGCCAGCAGCCTCGACAGGGGAGGTTTAAATGAGCAGTTCTTC,CASSLDRGGLNEQFF
NA,TRBD1,TRBV3-1/TRBV3-2,TRBJ1-2,TGTGCCAGCAGCCATAAGGGGACAGCCAACTATGGCTACACCTTC,CASSHKGTANYGYTF
NA,NA,TRBV13,TRBJ2-2,TGTGCCAGCAGCTTAGGCCGGGGTGCCGGGGAGCTGTTTTTT,CASSLGRGAGELFF
NA,NA,TRBV3-1/TRBV3-2,TRBJ2-4,TGTGCCAGCAGCCAAGATCGGGTGCAGGGGGCCAAAAACATTCAGTACTTC,CASSQDRVQGAKNIQYF
NA,TRBD1,TRBV19,TRBJ1-2,TGTGCCAGTAGACCACAGGGGACGAACTATGGCTACACCTTC,CASRPQGTNYGYTF
NA,TRBD1,TRBV5-6,TRBJ1-2,TGTGCCAGCAGCCTACAGGGGCCATATGGCTACACCTTC,CASSLQGPYGYTF
NA,NA,TRBV11-2,TRBJ1-2,TGTGCCAGCAGCCCCCAGGTAGACTATGGCTACACCTTC,CASSPQVDYGYTF
NA,TRBD1,TRBV5-1,TRBJ1-1,TGCGCCAGCAGCTTCCGACAGGGCCCCACTGAAGCTTTCTTT,CASSFRQGPTEAFF
once,TRBD1,TRBV5-1,TRBJ1-2,TGCGCCAGCAGCCCCCTGGGGACAGGGGAGGGCTACACCTTC,CASSPLGTGEGYTF